This section outlines one TCR beta chain sequence together with its context. Its antigen remains unidentified. The CDR3 is made up of 15 amino acids. The J segment lost 1 base and the V segment lost 4 bases, leaving 6 bases of the junction unmatched. CDR1 is MNHEY and CDR2 is SMNVEV in the germline V gene (reference sequence). The sample originates from a study of cytomegalovirus exposure and HLA in healthy donors. Whole-study context: Earlier, approximately 190 million T cells were analyzed, and about 120 million unique TCR beta sequences were found among them. General study findings and limits: Sequencing probably produced one cluster of sequence variants that were highly shared. In a later analysis, TCR beta V- and J-gene trimming showed a link to a missense DCLRE1C variant.

PCR involved 60 Vbeta and 13 Jbeta primers. This table comes from immunoSEQ multiplex PCR, and its TCRdb copy is limited to in-frame clones, with some not included. The table shows 100,000 to 150,000 clones, with around 70% occurring only once. The clonotype comes from a woman in her fifties or sixties in good health and CMV-seropositive. This chain uses TRBV27 with TRBJ1-2; 7 bases are shared with TRBD1. Sequencing was done on a sample of PBMCs. In DNA form, the CDR3 reads TGTGCCAGCAGTTCTCCGGGACAGAGTAACTATGGCTACACCTTC. This encodes CASSSPGQSNYGYTF.